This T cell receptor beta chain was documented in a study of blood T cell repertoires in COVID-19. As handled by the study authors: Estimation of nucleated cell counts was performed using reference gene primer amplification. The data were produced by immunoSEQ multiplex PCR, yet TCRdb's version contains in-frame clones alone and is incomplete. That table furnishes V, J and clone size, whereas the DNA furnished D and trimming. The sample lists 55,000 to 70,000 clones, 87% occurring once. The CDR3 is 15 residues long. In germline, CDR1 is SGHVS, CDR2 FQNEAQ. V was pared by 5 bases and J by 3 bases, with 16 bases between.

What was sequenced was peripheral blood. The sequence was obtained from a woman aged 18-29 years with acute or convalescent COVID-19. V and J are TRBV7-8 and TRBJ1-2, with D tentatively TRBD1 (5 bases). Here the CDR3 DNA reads TGTGCCAGCAGCCGGCTCTCGGGGGTCGACTATGGCTACACCTTC. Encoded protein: CASSRLSGVDYGYTF.